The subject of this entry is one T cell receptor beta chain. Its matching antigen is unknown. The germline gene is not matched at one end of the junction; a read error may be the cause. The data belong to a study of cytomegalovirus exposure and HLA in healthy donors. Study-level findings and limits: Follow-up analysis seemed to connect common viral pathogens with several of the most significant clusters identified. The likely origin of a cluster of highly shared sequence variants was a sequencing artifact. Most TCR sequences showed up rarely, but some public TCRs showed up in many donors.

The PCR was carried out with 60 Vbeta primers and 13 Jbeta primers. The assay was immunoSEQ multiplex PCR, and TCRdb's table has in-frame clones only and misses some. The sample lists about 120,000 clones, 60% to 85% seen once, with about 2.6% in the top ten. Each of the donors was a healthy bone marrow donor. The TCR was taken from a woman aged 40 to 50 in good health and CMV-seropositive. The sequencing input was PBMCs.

The chain's CDR3 is CASSLLPQVSFNYGYTF. The CDR3 DNA reads TGTGCTAGCAGCTTACTCCCCCAGGTCTCCTTTAACTATGGCTACACCTTC. The chain employs TRBV7-7 and TRBJ1-2, with D unclear. CDR3 length: 17 amino acids. Germline CDR1 SSHAT, CDR2 FNYEAQ (reference sequence).